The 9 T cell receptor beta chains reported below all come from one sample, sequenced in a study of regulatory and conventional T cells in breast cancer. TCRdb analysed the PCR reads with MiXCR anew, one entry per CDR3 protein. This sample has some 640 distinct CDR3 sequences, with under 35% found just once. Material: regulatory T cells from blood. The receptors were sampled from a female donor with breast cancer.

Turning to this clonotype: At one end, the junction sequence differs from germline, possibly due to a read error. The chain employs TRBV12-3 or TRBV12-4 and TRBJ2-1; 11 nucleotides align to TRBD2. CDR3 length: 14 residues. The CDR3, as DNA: TGTACCAGCAGTTTGGCTAGCGGGAGGAATGAGCAGTTCTTC. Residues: CTSSLASGRNEQFF.

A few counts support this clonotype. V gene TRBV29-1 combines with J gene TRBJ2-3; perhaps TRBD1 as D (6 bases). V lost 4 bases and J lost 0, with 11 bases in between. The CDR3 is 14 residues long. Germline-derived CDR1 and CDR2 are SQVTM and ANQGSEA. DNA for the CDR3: TGCAGCGTTGTAGGACAGTTAAGCACAGATACGCAGTATTTT. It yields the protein CSVVGQLSTDTQYF.

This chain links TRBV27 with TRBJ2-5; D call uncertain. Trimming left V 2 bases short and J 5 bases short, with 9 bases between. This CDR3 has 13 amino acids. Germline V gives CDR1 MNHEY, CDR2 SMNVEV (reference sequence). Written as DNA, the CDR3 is TGTGCCAGCAGTTTAAGCGTTTGGGAGACCCAGTACTTC. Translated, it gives CASSLSVWETQYF.

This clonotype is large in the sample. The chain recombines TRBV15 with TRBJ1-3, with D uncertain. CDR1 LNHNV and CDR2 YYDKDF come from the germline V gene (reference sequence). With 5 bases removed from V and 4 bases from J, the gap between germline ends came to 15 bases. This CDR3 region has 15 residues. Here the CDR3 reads CATSPEKGSGNTIYF. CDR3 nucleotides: TGTGCCACCAGCCCGGAGAAGGGTTCGGGAAACACCATATATTTT.

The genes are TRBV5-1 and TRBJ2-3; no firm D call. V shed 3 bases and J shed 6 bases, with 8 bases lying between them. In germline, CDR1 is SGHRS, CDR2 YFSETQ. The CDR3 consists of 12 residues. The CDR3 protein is CASSSERDTQYF. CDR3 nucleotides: TGCGCCAGCAGCTCTGAGAGGGATACGCAGTATTTT.

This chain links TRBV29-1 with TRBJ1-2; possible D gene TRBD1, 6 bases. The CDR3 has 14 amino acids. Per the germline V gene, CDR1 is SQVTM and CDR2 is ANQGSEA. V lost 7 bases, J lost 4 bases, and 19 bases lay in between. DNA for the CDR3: TGCAGCGCAAGAATCCGGGGGCCTACCTATGGCTACACCTTC. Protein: CSARIRGPTYGYTF.

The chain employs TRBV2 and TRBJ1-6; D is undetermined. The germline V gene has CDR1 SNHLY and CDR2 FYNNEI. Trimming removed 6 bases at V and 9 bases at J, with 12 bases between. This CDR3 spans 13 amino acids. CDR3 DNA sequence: TGTGCCAGCAGAGGCAGATTAGGTTCACCCCTCCACTTT. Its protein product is CASRGRLGSPLHF.

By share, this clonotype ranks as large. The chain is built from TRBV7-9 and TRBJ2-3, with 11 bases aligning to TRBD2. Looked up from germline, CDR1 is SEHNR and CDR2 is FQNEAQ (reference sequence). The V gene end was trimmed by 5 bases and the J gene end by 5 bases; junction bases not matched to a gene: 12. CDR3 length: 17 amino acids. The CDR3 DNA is TGTGCCAGCAGCCGCGCTCCACTAGCGGGAGTTCAAGATACGCAGTATTTT. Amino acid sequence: CASSRAPLAGVQDTQYF.

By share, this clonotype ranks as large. The CDR3 DNA sequence: TGTGCCTGGAGTGTAGAAGGGTACACTGAAGCTTTCTTT. It yields the protein CAWSVEGYTEAFF. This chain joins TRBV30 and TRBJ1-1, with D uncertain. The CDR3 length is 13 residues. Germline CDR1 and CDR2: GTSNPN and SVGIG (reference sequence). The V end was cut by 0 bases, the J end by 3 bases, with 8 bases between.